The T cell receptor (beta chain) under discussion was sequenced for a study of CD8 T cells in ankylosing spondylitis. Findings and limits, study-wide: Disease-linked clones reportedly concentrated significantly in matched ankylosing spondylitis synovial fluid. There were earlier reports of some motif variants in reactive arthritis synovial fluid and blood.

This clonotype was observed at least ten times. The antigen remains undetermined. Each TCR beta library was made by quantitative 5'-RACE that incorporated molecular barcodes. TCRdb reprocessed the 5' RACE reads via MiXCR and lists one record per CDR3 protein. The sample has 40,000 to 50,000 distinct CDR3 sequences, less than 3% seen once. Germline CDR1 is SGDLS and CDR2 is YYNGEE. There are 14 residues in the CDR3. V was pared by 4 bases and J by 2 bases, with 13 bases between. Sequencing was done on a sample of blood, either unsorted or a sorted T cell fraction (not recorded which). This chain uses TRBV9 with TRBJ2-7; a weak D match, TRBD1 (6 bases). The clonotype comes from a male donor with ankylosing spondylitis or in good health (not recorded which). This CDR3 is CASSPRGGTYEQYF. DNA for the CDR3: TGTGCCAGCAGCCCCCGAGGGGGAACCTACGAGCAGTACTTC.